These T cell receptor beta chains were read from a single sample in a study of neurological immune-mediated disorders. TCRdb redid the calling of the 5' RACE reads with MiXCR, one entry per CDR3 protein. The sample has over 60,000 distinct CDR3 sequences; approximately 4.6% are singletons. Material: PBMCs. The receptors shown here come from a woman aged 50 to 65 with multiple sclerosis. CDR3s include the opening cysteine and the closing phenylalanine or tryptophan. D genes are given only for firm matches. Clone size is stated in some rows and not others, as once, few, many or a class when expanded.

>few|TRBJ2-5|TRBV7-2|NA
TGTGCCAGCAGCTTAGTAGGGGGAACGTTAGAGACCCAGTACTTC
CASSLVGGTLETQYF
>NA|TRBJ2-5|TRBV5-1|NA
TGCGCCAGCAGAAACGAAGAGACCCAGTACTTC
CASRNEETQYF
>many|TRBJ2-7|TRBV7-9|NA
TGTGCCAGCAGCTTAGGACAGGTATCCTACGAGCAGTACTTC
CASSLGQVSYEQYF
>many|TRBJ2-3|TRBV12-3/TRBV12-4|TRBD2
TGTGCCAGCAGTTGGACTAGCGGGGGGTTAGGAAATAGCGGCACAGATACGCAGTATTTT
CASSWTSGGLGNSGTDTQYF
>many|TRBJ2-7|TRBV20-1|TRBD1
TGCAGTGCTAGTAATGCCGGGACAGCCTCTTACGAGCAGTACTTC
CSASNAGTASYEQYF
>medium-sized|TRBJ2-1|TRBV5-1|NA
TGCGCCAGCCAGCTTAACGCAGCCAACAATGAGCAGTTCTTC
CASQLNAANNEQFF
>many|TRBJ2-5|TRBV6-5|NA
TGTGCCAGCAGTTCCTGGGACGCAAAGACCCAGTACTTC
CASSSWDAKTQYF
>many|TRBJ1-2|TRBV7-2|NA
TGTGCCAGCAGCCACGGGACCGCTAACTATGGCTACACCTTC
CASSHGTANYGYTF
>many|TRBJ1-2|TRBV28|NA
TGTGCCAGCAGTTTCCTCTCTGCCTCTGGCTACACCTTC
CASSFLSASGYTF
>many|TRBJ2-7|TRBV20-1|NA
TGCAGTGCTAGGCCGCTTGTCGGGGGTTCCTACGAGCAGTACTTC
CSARPLVGGSYEQYF
>NA|TRBJ1-1|TRBV11-2|NA
TGTGCCAGCAGCTTAGCAGGAGTTAACACTGAAGCTTTCTTT
CASSLAGVNTEAFF
>NA|TRBJ2-3|TRBV5-1|TRBD1
TGCGCCAGCAGCTTTGGACAGGTTACAGATACGCAGTATTTT
CASSFGQVTDTQYF
>many|TRBJ2-1|TRBV5-1|NA
TGCGCCAGCAGCTTATCCGGGAGCCTCAATGAGCAGTTCTTC
CASSLSGSLNEQFF
>many|TRBJ2-3|TRBV6-5|TRBD1
TGTGCCAGCGCAGGGGGCGCCCCAGATACGCAGTATTTT
CASAGGAPDTQYF
>many|TRBJ1-5|TRBV20-1|NA
TGCAGCCTGGGCCAGGGGATTGATGGAGCTCAGCCCCAGCATTTT
CSLGQGIDGAQPQHF
>many|TRBJ2-7|TRBV7-2|TRBD2
TGTGCCAGCAGCTTGGTTAGCGGGGACTCCTACGAGCAGTACTTC
CASSLVSGDSYEQYF
>NA|TRBJ2-5|TRBV20-1|NA
TGCAGTGCCCCGGGAAACGGAGAGACCCAGTACTTC
CSAPGNGETQYF
>many|TRBJ2-1|TRBV6-6|NA
TGTGCCAGCAGTTACAACGAGGGAAACAATGAGCAGTTCTTC
CASSYNEGNNEQFF
>many|TRBJ1-1|TRBV24-1|TRBD1
TGTGCCACCAGTGACCCCCGACAGGGAGACACTGAAGCTTTCTTT
CATSDPRQGDTEAFF
>many|TRBJ2-2|TRBV12-3/TRBV12-4|TRBD2
TGTGCCAGCAGCCCAAGACTAGCGGAGAACACCGGGGAGCTGTTTTTT
CASSPRLAENTGELFF
>many|TRBJ2-3|TRBV14|NA
TGTGCCAGCAGCCAAGACAGGGTACCTCAGTATTTT
CASSQDRVPQYF
>many|TRBJ2-3|TRBV5-1|NA
TGCGCCAGCAGCTTGGGACAGAGCACAGATACGCAGTATTTT
CASSLGQSTDTQYF
>many|TRBJ2-5|TRBV29-1|NA
TGCAGCGTGGATTGGTTGGGGACCCAGTACTTC
CSVDWLGTQYF
>many|TRBJ2-1|TRBV24-1|NA
TGTGCCACCGGACAGAGGCAGGGACCGGTTGAGCAGTTCTTC
CATGQRQGPVEQFF
>few|TRBJ2-6|TRBV6-2/TRBV6-3|NA
TGTGCCAGCAGTTATATGATGGGATCTGGGGCCAAAGTCCTGACTTTC
CASSYMMGSGAKVLTF
>many|TRBJ1-1|TRBV12-3/TRBV12-4|TRBD1
TGTGCCAGCAGTTTGAAGGGGGCGAACACTGAAGCTTTCTTT
CASSLKGANTEAFF
>many|TRBJ1-2|TRBV5-1|NA
TGCGCCAGCAGCTCCGACTCATGGGATGGCTACACCTTC
CASSSDSWDGYTF
>many|TRBJ2-7|TRBV28|TRBD1
TGTGCCAGCAGTCCATCACCGGGACAGAACTCCTACGAGCAGTACTTC
CASSPSPGQNSYEQYF
>few|TRBJ2-3|TRBV7-9|TRBD2
TGTGCCAGCCTAAGCGGGGGGTCTTGGGGCACAGATACGCAGTATTTT
CASLSGGSWGTDTQYF
>NA|TRBJ2-1|TRBV18|NA
TGTGCCAGCTCACCAGACCGTGGACGTTCGCGAACGGATGAGCAGTTCTTC
CASSPDRGRSRTDEQFF
>many|TRBJ1-6|TRBV27|TRBD1
TGTGCCAGCAGTGAACAGGGGCTTAATTCACCCCTCCACTTT
CASSEQGLNSPLHF